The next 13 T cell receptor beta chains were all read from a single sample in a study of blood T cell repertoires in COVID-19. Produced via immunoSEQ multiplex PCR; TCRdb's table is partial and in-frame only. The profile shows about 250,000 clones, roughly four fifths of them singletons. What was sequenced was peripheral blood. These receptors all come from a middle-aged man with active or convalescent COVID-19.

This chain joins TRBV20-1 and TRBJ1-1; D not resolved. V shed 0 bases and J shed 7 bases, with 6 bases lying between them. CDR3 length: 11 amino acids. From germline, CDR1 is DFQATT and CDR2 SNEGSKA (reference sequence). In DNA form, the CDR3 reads TGCAGTGCTAGAGATTCCTATGAAGCTTTCTTT. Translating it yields CSARDSYEAFF.

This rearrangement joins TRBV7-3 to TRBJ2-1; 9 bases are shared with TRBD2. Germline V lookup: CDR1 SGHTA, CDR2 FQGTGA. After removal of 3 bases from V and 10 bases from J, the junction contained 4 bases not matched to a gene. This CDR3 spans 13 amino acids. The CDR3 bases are TGTGCCAGCAGCTTGTTTAGCGGGGGCGAGCAGTTCTTC. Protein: CASSLFSGGEQFF.

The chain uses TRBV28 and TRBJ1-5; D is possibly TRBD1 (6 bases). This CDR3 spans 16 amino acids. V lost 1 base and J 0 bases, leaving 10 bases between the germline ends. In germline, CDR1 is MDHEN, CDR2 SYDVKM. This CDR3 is CASSLSDSYSNQPQHF. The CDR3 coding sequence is TGTGCCAGCAGTTTATCGGACAGCTATAGCAATCAGCCCCAGCATTTT. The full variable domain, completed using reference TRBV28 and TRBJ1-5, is DVKVTQSSRYLVKRTGEKVFLECVQDMDHENMFWYRQDPGLGLRLIYFSYDVKMKEKGDIPEGYSVSREKKERFSLILESASTNQTSMYLCASSLSDSYSNQPQHFGDGTRLSIL.

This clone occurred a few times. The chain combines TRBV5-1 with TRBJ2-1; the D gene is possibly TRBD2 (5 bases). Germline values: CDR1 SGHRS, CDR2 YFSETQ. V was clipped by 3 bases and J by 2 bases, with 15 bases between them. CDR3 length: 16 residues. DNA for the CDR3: TGCGCCAGCAGCTCGAGTCGGGGTTCCGCCTACAATGAGCAGTTCTTC. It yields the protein CASSSSRGSAYNEQFF.

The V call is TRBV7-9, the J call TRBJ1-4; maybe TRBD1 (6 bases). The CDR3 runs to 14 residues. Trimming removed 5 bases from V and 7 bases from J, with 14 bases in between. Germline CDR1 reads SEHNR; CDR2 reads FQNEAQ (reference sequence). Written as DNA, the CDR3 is TGTGCCAGCAGCCGACCGGGGGGCGGTGAAAAACTGTTTTTT. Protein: CASSRPGGGEKLFF.

The CDR3 protein is CASSQVPTGLVGYTF. The CDR3, as DNA: TGTGCCAGCAGCCAAGTCCCGACAGGGTTAGTGGGCTACACCTTC. The chain recombines TRBV3-1 (or the pseudogene TRBV3-2) with TRBJ1-2; 7 nucleotides line up with TRBD1. CDR3 length: 15 amino acids. The germline V gene encodes CDR1 LGHDT and CDR2 YNNKEL (reference sequence). After removal of 1 base from V and 8 bases from J, the junction contained 10 bases not matched to a gene.

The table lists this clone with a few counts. In DNA, the CDR3 is TGTGCCAGCAGCCACCCGACTAGCGGGGGGGAGACCCAGTACTTC. It codes for CASSHPTSGGETQYF. The chain is built from TRBV3-1 (or the pseudogene TRBV3-2) and TRBJ2-5; 13 positions match TRBD2. Germline CDR1 is LGHDT and CDR2 is YNNKEL (reference sequence). The J segment lost 5 bases and the V segment lost 3 bases, leaving 3 bases of the junction unmatched. The CDR3 has 15 amino acids.

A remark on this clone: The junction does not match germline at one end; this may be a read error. CDR3 sequence: CVSSTLGQANGYTF. CDR3 DNA sequence: TGTGTCAGCAGTACCCTTGGGCAGGCTAATGGCTACACCTTC. The V and J genes are TRBV6-5 and TRBJ1-2; D gene uncertain. CDR3 length: 14 amino acids. Per germline, CDR1 MNHEY and CDR2 SVGAGI.

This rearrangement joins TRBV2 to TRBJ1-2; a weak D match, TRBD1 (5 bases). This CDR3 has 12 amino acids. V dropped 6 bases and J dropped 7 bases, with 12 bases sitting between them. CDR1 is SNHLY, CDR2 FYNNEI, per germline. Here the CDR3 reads CASSVDSLGYTF. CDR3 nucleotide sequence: TGTGCCAGCAGCGTAGACAGTCTTGGCTACACCTTC.

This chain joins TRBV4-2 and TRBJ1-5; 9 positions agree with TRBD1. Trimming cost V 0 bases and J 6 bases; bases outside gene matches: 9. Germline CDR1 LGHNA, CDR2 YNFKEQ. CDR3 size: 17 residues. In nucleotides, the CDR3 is TGTGCCAGCAGCCAAGATGGGACAGGGAGGGACGGTCAGCCCCAGCATTTT. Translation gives CASSQDGTGRDGQPQHF.

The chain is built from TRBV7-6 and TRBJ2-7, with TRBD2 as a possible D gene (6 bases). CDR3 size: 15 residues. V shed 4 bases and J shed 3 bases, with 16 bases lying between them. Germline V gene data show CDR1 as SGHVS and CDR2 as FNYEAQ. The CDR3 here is CASSSGPIGSYEQYF. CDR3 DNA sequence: TGTGCCAGCAGCTCCGGACCAATCGGGAGCTACGAGCAGTACTTC.

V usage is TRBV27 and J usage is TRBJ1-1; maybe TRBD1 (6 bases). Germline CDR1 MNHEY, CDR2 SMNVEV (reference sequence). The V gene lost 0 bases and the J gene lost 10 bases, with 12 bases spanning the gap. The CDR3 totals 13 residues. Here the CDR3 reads CASSLSTGLGAFF. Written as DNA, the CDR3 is TGTGCCAGCAGTTTATCCACAGGGTTGGGAGCTTTCTTT.

CDR3 sequence: CAWAGTMNTEAFF. CDR3 DNA: TGTGCCTGGGCCGGGACTATGAACACTGAAGCTTTCTTT. The V call is TRBV30, the J call TRBJ1-1; tentatively, D is TRBD1 (5 bases). V was shortened by 5 bases and J by 0 bases, with 10 bases between the two germline ends. Germline lookup yields CDR1 GTSNPN and CDR2 SVGIG (reference sequence). This CDR3 region has 13 residues.